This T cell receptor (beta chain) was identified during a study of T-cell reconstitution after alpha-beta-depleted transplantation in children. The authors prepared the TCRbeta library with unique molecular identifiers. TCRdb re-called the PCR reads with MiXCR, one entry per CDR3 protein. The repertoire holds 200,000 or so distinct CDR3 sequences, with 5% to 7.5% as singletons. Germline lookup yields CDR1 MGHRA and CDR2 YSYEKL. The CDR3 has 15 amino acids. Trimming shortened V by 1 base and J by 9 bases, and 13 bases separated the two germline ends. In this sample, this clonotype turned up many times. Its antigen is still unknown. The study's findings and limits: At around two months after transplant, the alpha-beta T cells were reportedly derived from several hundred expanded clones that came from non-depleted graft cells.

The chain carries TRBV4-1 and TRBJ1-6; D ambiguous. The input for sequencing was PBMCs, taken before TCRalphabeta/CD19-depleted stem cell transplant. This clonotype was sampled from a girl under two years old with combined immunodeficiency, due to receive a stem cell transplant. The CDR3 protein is CASSQAIRSRSPLHF. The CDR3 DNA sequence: TGCGCCAGCAGCCAAGCGATCAGGTCACGTTCACCCCTCCACTTT.